This T cell receptor beta chain was identified in a study of blood T cell repertoires in COVID-19. This clone was seen a few times. Authors' data handling: Amplification of reference gene primers provided the estimated nucleated cell counts. Clones were sequenced by immunoSEQ multiplex PCR, and TCRdb holds only the in-frame ones, with some missing. The V and J calls and clone size were taken over from that table, and D and trimming were inferred from the DNA. The sample holds roughly 200,000 clones; about 83% are singletons and the top ten take 15% to 20%. With 4 bases removed from V and 5 bases from J, the gap between germline ends came to 12 bases. Looked up from germline, CDR1 is WSHSY and CDR2 is SAAADI. This CDR3 contains 13 residues.

The sequence was obtained from a person aged 65 to 85 with COVID-19, enrolled during active disease. Sample: peripheral blood. The chain links TRBV10-2 to TRBJ2-7, with D unresolved. The CDR3: CASSALAVDEQYF. The CDR3 DNA sequence: TGCGCCAGCAGTGCGTTGGCGGTCGACGAGCAGTACTTC.